The T cell receptor (beta chain) described here comes from a study of blood T cells in healthy people across ages. As for the study in general: About one barcoded TCR beta cDNA was captured per two T cells.

V lost 7 bases, J lost 3 bases, and 19 bases lay in between. The CDR3 length is 16 residues. Then a second PCR, running roughly 6 to 11 cycles, was carried out with a sample-barcoded 5' primer and a J-beta primer mix. Template switching added a 12-random-nucleotide identifier to every cDNA molecule. Every sample produced at least 3 million CDR3-containing paired-end reads. MiXCR was run by TCRdb on the 5' RACE reads, yielding one entry per CDR3 protein. This table has some 1.5 million distinct CDR3 sequences, roughly 27% appearing once. The clonotype comes from a woman aged 30 to 39 in good health. The V gene is TRBV12-3 or TRBV12-4, the J gene TRBJ1-5; D remains unclear. Sequencing used blood. CDR3 region: CASNLALGIPNQPQHF. CDR3 sequence (DNA): TGTGCCAGCAATTTGGCCCTGGGGATCCCCAATCAGCCCCAGCATTTT.